Within the sample, the clone carrying this TCR beta chain is medium-sized (0.01 to 0.1%). This specimen comes from a study of T cell repertoires in aging, cancer and after chemotherapy. Peripheral blood genomic DNA, not sorted cells or RNA, was the template. Multiplex touch-down PCR with TRB-A/B primers amplified rearranged V-D-J TRB sequences. Each CDR3 protein gets one entry after TCRdb re-called the multiplex PCR reads with MiXCR. The sample consists of 2,500 to 3,000 distinct CDR3 sequences, 28% of them appearing once. The TCR comes from a human donor with a solid tumor. The sample was blood.

CDR3 amino acids: CASSFDRGGNEQFF. The CDR3 coding sequence is TGTGCCAGCAGCTTCGACAGGGGTGGGAATGAGCAGTTCTTC. The rearrangement links TRBV5-6 to TRBJ2-1, with TRBD1 identical over 8 bases. Germline loops: CDR1 SGHDT, CDR2 YYEEEE. The CDR3 totals 14 residues. Trimming took 2 bases from V and 7 from J; bases not matched to a gene: 5.